These 32 T cell receptor beta chains were all obtained from the same sample, sequenced in a study of cytomegalovirus exposure and HLA in healthy donors. Primers included in the PCR were 60 Vbeta and 13 Jbeta primers. Some clones are missing from TCRdb's copy, which holds only in-frame ones; the method was immunoSEQ multiplex PCR. This repertoire shows 90,000 to 110,000 clones, 69% found once; its top ten account for 3.2%. Sample: PBMCs. These receptors were collected from a man in his thirties or forties in good health and CMV-seronegative.

The rearrangement links TRBV27 to TRBJ2-5; D might be TRBD1 (6 bases). The J call may be faulty, since TRBJ2-7 better matches the DNA end. In germline, CDR1 is MNHEY, CDR2 SMNVEV (reference sequence). This CDR3 is built from 14 residues. The CDR3 DNA reads TGTGCCAGCAGTTTCTTGACAGGTCAATACGAGCAGTACTTC. Translated, it gives CASSFLTGQYEQYF.

The V call is TRBV30, the J call TRBJ2-5, with 8 nucleotides matching TRBD2. This CDR3 has 13 residues. With V trimmed by 3 bases and J by 6 bases, 6 bases remained unmatched. Germline loops: CDR1 GTSNPN, CDR2 SVGIG (reference sequence). DNA of the CDR3: TGTGCCTGGAGCGGGACTAGTCAAAAGACCCAGTACTTC. Its translation: CAWSGTSQKTQYF.

V and J are TRBV10-2 and TRBJ2-2; 10 bases align to TRBD2. CDR1 WSHSY and CDR2 SAAADI come from the germline V gene. After removal of 3 bases from V and 2 bases from J, the junction contained 3 bases not matched to a gene. The CDR3 consists of 16 residues. CDR3 amino acids: CASSDLAGGNTGELFF. CDR3 DNA sequence: TGCGCCAGCAGTGACTTAGCGGGAGGTAACACCGGGGAGCTGTTTTTT.

This clone was seen a handful of times. The chain combines TRBV29-1 with TRBJ1-1, with 11 bases matching TRBD1. This CDR3 is 14 amino acids long. Trimming removed 4 bases from V and 4 bases from J; junction bases left unmatched: 5. Germline V gene sequence: CDR1 SQVTM, CDR2 ANQGSEA. The CDR3 here is CSVGGQGDTTEAFF. As DNA, the CDR3 is TGCAGCGTTGGGGGACAGGGGGATACCACTGAAGCTTTCTTT.

This clone was seen a few times. The CDR3 sequence is CASSLGGSSFNEQFF. The CDR3 region has the DNA TGTGCCAGCAGCTTAGGCGGGAGTTCGTTCAATGAGCAGTTCTTC. The rearrangement links TRBV7-3 to TRBJ2-1; TRBD2 agrees at 7 bases. The CDR3 sequence is 15 residues long. Germline V gives CDR1 SGHTA, CDR2 FQGTGA. V shed 2 bases, J shed 6 bases, and the junction held 7 bases outside the gene matches.

The genes are TRBV27 and TRBJ1-1; TRBD1 is a possible D gene (5 bases). In germline, CDR1 is MNHEY, CDR2 SMNVEV (reference sequence). V lost 5 bases to trimming and J lost 1 base, with 8 bases between them. The CDR3 loop spans 13 amino acids. CDR3 coding DNA: TGTGCCAGCAGTATCGGACAGAACACTGAAGCTTTCTTT. Protein: CASSIGQNTEAFF.

This clone was detected only a few times. The chain joins TRBV21-1 to TRBJ2-2; the D call in the table, TRBD2, was not verified against the DNA. TRBV21-1 is shown as a pseudogene. The CDR3 extends over 18 amino acids. The CDR3 loop reads CASSKDEREAPNTGELFF. CDR3 bases: TGTGCCAGCAGCAAAGATGAGCGGGAGGCCCCGAACACCGGGGAGCTGTTTTTT.

This clone was seen a few times. The chain couples TRBV19 to TRBJ2-3; 16 bases are a match to TRBD2. Germline CDR1 LNHDA, CDR2 SQIVND (reference sequence). The length of the CDR3 is 18 residues. V dropped 4 bases and J dropped 1; count of bases not matched to a gene: 5. The CDR3 bases are TGTGCCAGTAGTAGGGGGACTAGCGGGAGGGCCGGCACAGATACGCAGTATTTT. This sequence encodes CASSRGTSGRAGTDTQYF.

This clone was seen just once. This rearrangement joins TRBV5-1 to TRBJ1-1; 8 bases map to TRBD1. CDR1 and CDR2 from the germline V gene are SGHRS and YFSETQ. The J segment lost 4 bases and the V segment lost 0 bases, leaving 8 bases of the junction unmatched. The CDR3 totals 16 residues. Here the CDR3 DNA reads TGCGCCAGCAGCTTGGGGACCTCGGGACAGGTCACTGAAGCTTTCTTT. Translating gives CASSLGTSGQVTEAFF.

The J gene is TRBJ2-1, the V gene TRBV5-1; 8 bases line up with TRBD2. The CDR3 consists of 15 residues. Trimming removed 0 bases from V and 5 bases from J; junction bases left unmatched: 4. Germline V gene lookup returns CDR1 SGHRS and CDR2 YFSETQ. CDR3 amino acids: CASSLGVAGNNEQFF. The CDR3 bases are TGCGCCAGCAGCTTGGGGGTAGCGGGGAACAATGAGCAGTTCTTC.

The CDR3 loop reads CASSRQGPKANYGYTF. CDR3 coding DNA: TGTGCCAGCAGCCGACAGGGACCGAAAGCTAACTATGGCTACACCTTC. The chain recombines TRBV7-2 with TRBJ1-2, with 7 bases identical to TRBD1. The ends lost 5 bases at V and 0 bases at J; junction bases unmatched: 9. The germline gives CDR1 SGHTA, CDR2 FQGNSA. The CDR3 is made up of 16 amino acids.

For this clone: One end of the junction is discordant with germline, which a read error may explain. The V call is TRBV11-2, the J call TRBJ2-5; TRBD2 aligns across 10 bases. Germline assignment: CDR1 SGHAT and CDR2 FQNNGV. The CDR3 spans 15 residues. The CDR3 DNA reads TGTGCCAGCAGCTTAGTCCCTAGCGGGAGAGAGGCCCAGTACTTC. Translation gives CASSLVPSGREAQYF.

The V and J genes are TRBV18 and TRBJ2-5; tentatively, D is TRBD1 (5 bases). CDR1 and CDR2 (germline): KGHSH, LQKENI. The CDR3 consists of 15 residues. Trimming cost V 3 bases and J 0 bases, with 11 bases left between them. This CDR3 reads CASSPGHDDQETQYF. CDR3 DNA: TGTGCCAGCTCACCCGGACACGACGACCAAGAGACCCAGTACTTC.

This clone showed up just once. The chain is built from TRBV4-1 and TRBJ2-7, with TRBD2 identical over 8 bases. The germline gives CDR1 MGHRA, CDR2 YSYEKL. The V and J ends lost 0 bases and 5 bases, in that order; junction bases with no gene match: 6. The CDR3 totals 15 residues. The CDR3 protein is CASSQDSGTINEQYF. As DNA, the CDR3 is TGCGCCAGCAGCCAAGATAGCGGGACTATCAACGAGCAGTACTTC.

The table lists this clone with a few counts. This chain connects TRBV9 to TRBJ1-4; D call uncertain. The CDR3 covers 14 residues. V lost 0 bases to trimming and J lost 8 bases, with 11 bases between them. The V gene's germline CDR1 is SGDLS and CDR2 YYNGEE. The CDR3 loop is CASSVAGTGEKLFF. The DNA of the CDR3 is TGTGCCAGCAGCGTAGCTGGCACGGGGGAAAAACTGTTTTTT.

The chain uses TRBV19 and TRBJ2-3; D is possibly TRBD2 (6 bases). Trimming took 7 bases from V and 5 from J, leaving 19 bases between them. CDR1 is LNHDA and CDR2 is SQIVND in the germline V gene (reference sequence). CDR3 size: 15 residues. The CDR3 here is CASTPRPAGKDTQYF. In nucleotides, the CDR3 is TGTGCCAGTACCCCCCGGCCAGCGGGTAAAGATACGCAGTATTTT.

Note on this clone: This CDR3 is also generated by other DNA sequences in the sample. The V gene is TRBV7-9, the J gene TRBJ2-5; tentatively, D is TRBD2 (6 bases). CDR3 size: 15 residues. V was cut by 2 bases and J by 3 bases, with 13 bases left in between. Germline CDR1 and CDR2: SEHNR and FQNEAQ (reference sequence). The CDR3 is CASSLLAFYEETQYF. The CDR3 DNA reads TGTGCCAGCAGCTTACTAGCGTTTTACGAAGAGACCCAGTACTTC.

This clone was counted only a few times. A read error may account for a junction end that differs from germline. The chain combines TRBV7-9 with TRBJ2-6; 11 bases are shared with TRBD2. The CDR3 covers 16 residues. The germline V gene has CDR1 SEHNR and CDR2 FQNEAQ (reference sequence). CDR3 amino acids: CASSQISGRGANGLTF. For the CDR3, the DNA is TGTGCCAGCAGCCAAATTAGCGGGAGGGGGGCCAACGGCCTGACTTTC.

The chain has TRBV19 and TRBJ2-7; D call uncertain. CDR1 and CDR2 from the germline V gene are LNHDA and SQIVND (reference sequence). This CDR3 comprises 14 residues. V gave up 3 bases and J gave up 4 bases, with 13 bases separating them. The CDR3 region is CASSISSRIYEQYF. Written as DNA, the CDR3 is TGTGCCAGTAGTATCTCCTCCAGAATATACGAGCAGTACTTC.

The V call is TRBV28, the J call TRBJ2-5; TRBD2 matches at 10 bases. The CDR3 sequence is 16 residues long. CDR1 is MDHEN, CDR2 SYDVKM, per germline. Trimming removed 4 bases from V and 5 bases from J; junction bases left unmatched: 10. CDR3 DNA sequence: TGTGCCAGCAGTTCGGCTAGCGGGAGTCAGGAGGAGACCCAGTACTTC. It codes for CASSSASGSQEETQYF.

The genes are TRBV19 and TRBJ2-1, with a tentative D call TRBD1 (5 bases). The CDR3 runs 15 residues. The V end was cut by 5 bases, the J end by 6 bases, with 17 bases between. The germline V gene encodes CDR1 LNHDA and CDR2 SQIVND (reference sequence). The CDR3 region is CASSAGIAAINEQFF. For the CDR3, the DNA is TGTGCCAGTAGTGCAGGGATCGCGGCCATCAATGAGCAGTTCTTC. The entire variable domain, with the rest obtained from reference TRBV19 and TRBJ2-1, is as follows: DGGITQSPKYLFRKEGQNVTLSCEQNLNHDAMYWYRQDPGQGLRLIYYSQIVNDFQKGDIAEGYSVSREKKESFPLTVTSAQKNPTAFYLCASSAGIAAINEQFFGPGTRLTVL.

This rearrangement joins TRBV5-1 to TRBJ1-1; the D gene is possibly TRBD1 (6 bases). From germline, CDR1 is SGHRS and CDR2 YFSETQ. V was shortened by 0 bases and J by 1 base, with 7 bases between the two germline ends. This CDR3 comprises 14 residues. The CDR3 here is CASSLARGNTEAFF. The CDR3 DNA reads TGCGCCAGCAGCTTGGCCAGGGGGAACACTGAAGCTTTCTTT.

This clone was seen only a few times. The rearrangement joins TRBV10-2 to TRBJ1-5; D is unresolved. V was shortened by 4 bases and J by 0 bases, with 7 bases between the two germline ends. Germline V gene sequence: CDR1 WSHSY, CDR2 SAAADI. This CDR3 comprises 14 residues. DNA for the CDR3: TGCGCCAGCAGTGCCAGAAATAGCAATCAGCCCCAGCATTTT. Amino acid sequence: CASSARNSNQPQHF.

The chain links TRBV2 to TRBJ2-5, with D tentatively TRBD1 (6 bases). CDR3 length equals 13 residues. The V gene lost 6 bases and the J gene lost 5 bases, with 13 bases spanning the gap. Germline-derived CDR1 and CDR2 are SNHLY and FYNNEI. The CDR3 reads CASRATGFETQYF. CDR3 sequence (DNA): TGTGCCAGCAGGGCGACAGGTTTCGAGACCCAGTACTTC. The full variable domain, rest sourced from reference TRBV2 and TRBJ2-5, is EPEVTQTPSHQVTQMGQEVILRCVPISNHLYFYWYRQILGQKVEFLVSFYNNEISEKSEIFDDQFSVERPDGSNFTLKIRSTKLEDSAMYFCASRATGFETQYFGPGTRLLVL.

The chain links TRBV7-2 to TRBJ1-5, with D possibly being TRBD1 (5 bases). Germline CDR1 and CDR2: SGHTA and FQGNSA. The length of the CDR3 is 15 residues. The V end lost 3 bases, the J end lost 2 bases, and 11 bases lay between the germline ends. CDR3 in amino acids: CASSLSREGNQPQHF. CDR3 in DNA: TGTGCCAGCAGCTTGTCCAGGGAGGGCAATCAGCCCCAGCATTTT. Full variable domain (remainder filled in from reference TRBV7-2 and TRBJ1-5): GAGVSQSPSNKVTEKGKDVELRCDPISGHTALYWYRQSLGQGLEFLIYFQGNSAPDKSGLPSDRFSAERTGGSVSTLTIQRTQQEDSAVYLCASSLSREGNQPQHFGDGTRLSIL.

The rearrangement uses TRBV5-1 and TRBJ2-3; weak D call: TRBD1 (6 bases). Trimming took off 0 bases at V and 1 base at J, with 9 bases between the two ends. This CDR3 has 15 amino acids. Germline V gene lookup returns CDR1 SGHRS and CDR2 YFSETQ. The CDR3 sequence: CASSLVPGGTDTQYF. The CDR3 DNA follows: TGCGCCAGCAGCTTGGTACCAGGGGGCACAGATACGCAGTATTTT. Complete variable domain (other parts from reference TRBV5-1 and TRBJ2-3): KAGVTQTPRYLIKTRGQQVTLSCSPISGHRSVSWYQQTPGQGLQFLFEYFSETQRNKGNFPGRFSGRQFSNSRSEMNVSTLELGDSALYLCASSLVPGGTDTQYFGPGTRLTVL.

Turning to this clone: A junction end diverges from the germline sequence, so it may reflect a read error. This chain uses TRBV7-8 with TRBJ2-7, with TRBD2 identical over 12 bases. The CDR3 runs 15 residues. Per the germline V gene, CDR1 is SGHVS and CDR2 is FQNEAQ. CDR3 in DNA: TGTGCCGGCAGCAGAGGACTAGCGGGAAAGCGCGAGCAGTACTTC. Translation: CAGSRGLAGKREQYF. The whole variable domain, filled in from reference TRBV7-8 and TRBJ2-7, reads GAGVSQSPRYKVAKRGQDVALRCDPISGHVSLFWYQQALGQGPEFLTYFQNEAQLDKSGLPSDRFFAERPEGSVSTLKIQRTQQEDSAVYLCAGSRGLAGKREQYFGPGTRLTVT.

The chain uses TRBV29-1 and TRBJ2-1; 7 nucleotides match TRBD2. Trimming took 2 bases from V and 0 from J; bases not matched to a gene: 4. Germline lookup yields CDR1 SQVTM and CDR2 ANQGSEA. This CDR3 is built from 15 residues. The CDR3 bases are TGCAGCGTTGAAAGTGGGAGGGACTCCTACAATGAGCAGTTCTTC. It yields the protein CSVESGRDSYNEQFF.

The CDR3 spells CASSVAVTRGTDTQYF. The CDR3 bases are TGTGCCAGCAGCGTAGCCGTCACACGGGGCACAGATACGCAGTATTTT. The chain carries TRBV9 and TRBJ2-3; D gene unclear. V was shortened by 0 bases and J by 1 base, with 12 bases between the two germline ends. CDR1 is SGDLS and CDR2 is YYNGEE in the germline V gene. This CDR3 spans 16 amino acids.

The chain joins TRBV5-4 to TRBJ2-2; 7 bases are shared with TRBD1. Germline V CDR1 and CDR2: SGHNT, YYREEE (reference sequence). J gave up 0 bases and V 2 bases, and 1 base lay outside the gene matches. This CDR3 is 15 amino acids long. The chain's CDR3 is CASSFDRANTGELFF. DNA of the CDR3: TGTGCCAGCAGCTTCGACAGGGCGAACACCGGGGAGCTGTTTTTT. The variable domain in full, with the rest retrieved from reference TRBV5-4 and TRBJ2-2, is ETGVTQSPTHLIKTRGQQVTLRCSSQSGHNTVSWYQQALGQGPQFIFQYYREEENGRGNFPPRFSGLQFPNYSSELNVNALELDDSALYLCASSFDRANTGELFFGEGSRLTVL.

This clone appeared a single time. This chain joins TRBV11-3 and TRBJ2-7, with 7 positions matching TRBD1. Per the germline V gene, CDR1 is SGHNT and CDR2 is YENEEA. This CDR3 contains 15 residues. J was trimmed by 0 bases and V by 5 bases; bases with no gene match: 7. CDR3 sequence reads: CASSLTGMSSYEQYF. CDR3 in DNA: TGTGCCAGCAGCCTGACAGGGATGAGCTCCTACGAGCAGTACTTC.

The CDR3 loop reads CASSSPGLTYEQYF. For the CDR3, the DNA is TGTGCCAGCAGTTCACCCGGTCTTACCTACGAGCAGTACTTC. This sequence joins TRBV6-5 and TRBJ2-7; D not resolved. The CDR3 covers 14 residues. Germline V gene lookup returns CDR1 MNHEY and CDR2 SVGAGI. Trimming removed 4 bases at V and 2 bases at J, with 12 bases between.